Given below is one TCR beta chain in context. The germline gives CDR1 SEHNR, CDR2 FQNEAQ (reference sequence). The V end lost 2 bases, the J end lost 4 bases, and 8 bases lay between the germline ends. This CDR3 region has 14 residues. The data stem from a study of blood T cell repertoires in COVID-19. Turning to the study itself: Spain, Italy and the United States supplied samples that represented acute and convalescent COVID-19. Sample material is recorded as cDNA or gDNA derived from T cells, B-cell-depleted T cells, or PBMCs.

In the source study's methods: Scientists estimated how many nucleated cells there were by amplifying reference gene primers. Only in-frame clones appear in the TCRdb table, and some are missing; sequencing was by immunoSEQ multiplex PCR. V and J calls and clone size are those listed in that table; D and trimming were worked out from the DNA. The data show approximately 170,000 clones, around 67% seen once. The TCR was taken from a woman older than 75 with acute or convalescent COVID-19. This sequence joins TRBV7-9 and TRBJ1-4, with a tentative D call TRBD1 (5 bases). The source material was peripheral blood. The CDR3 sequence is CASSLTGHNEKLFF. CDR3 DNA: TGTGCCAGCAGCTTAACAGGCCATAATGAAAAACTGTTTTTT.